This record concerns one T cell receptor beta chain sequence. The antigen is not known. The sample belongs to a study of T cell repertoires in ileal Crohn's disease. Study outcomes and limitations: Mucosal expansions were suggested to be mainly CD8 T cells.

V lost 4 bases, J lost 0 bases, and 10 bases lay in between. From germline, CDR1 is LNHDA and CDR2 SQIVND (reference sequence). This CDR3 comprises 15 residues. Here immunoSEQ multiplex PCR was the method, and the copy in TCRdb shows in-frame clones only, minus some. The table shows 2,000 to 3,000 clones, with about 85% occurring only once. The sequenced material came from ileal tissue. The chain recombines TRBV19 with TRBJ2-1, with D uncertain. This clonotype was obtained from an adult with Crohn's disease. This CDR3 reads CASSRTSGSYNEQFF. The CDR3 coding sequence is TGTGCCAGTAGTAGAACATCTGGCTCCTACAATGAGCAGTTCTTC.